These T cell receptor beta chains were read from a single sample in a study of CD8 T cells in ankylosing spondylitis. TCRdb reprocessed the 5' RACE reads with MiXCR, giving one entry per CDR3 protein. In the table there are a few hundred thousand distinct CDR3 sequences, around 20% of which are singletons. Specimen: blood, either unsorted or a sorted T cell fraction (not recorded which). These receptors were taken from a male donor with ankylosing spondylitis. Each CDR3 is given with its conserved first and last residue. Each record gives: D gene, clone size, V gene, J gene, CDR3 protein, CDR3 DNA. D genes are given only for firm matches. Expanded clones are given a class, and other clones once, few, many or no size at all.

TRBD2	few	TRBV5-6	TRBJ2-7	CASSLVPTSSSYEQYF	TGTGCCAGCAGCTTGGTTCCGACTAGCTCTTCCTACGAGCAGTACTTC
-	few	TRBV5-4	TRBJ1-1	CASSHAANTEAFF	TGTGCCAGCAGCCATGCAGCCAACACTGAAGCTTTCTTT
TRBD1	-	TRBV12-3/TRBV12-4	TRBJ1-2	CASRHGTGVMITF	TGTGCCAGCAGGCATGGGACAGGGGTGATGATCACCTTC
-	-	TRBV12-3/TRBV12-4	TRBJ1-3	CASCGDHSGNTIYF	TGTGCCAGCTGCGGGGACCACTCTGGAAACACCATATATTTT
TRBD1	few	TRBV29-1	TRBJ1-2	CSIPGTAYGYTF	TGCAGCATCCCCGGGACAGCCTATGGCTACACCTTC
-	many	TRBV27	TRBJ1-4	CASRTALDEKLFF	TGTGCCAGCAGGACAGCGCTAGATGAAAAACTGTTTTTT
TRBD2	few	TRBV7-2	TRBJ2-7	CASSFGAGVDEQYF	TGTGCCAGCAGCTTTGGAGCGGGAGTGGACGAGCAGTACTTC
TRBD2	few	TRBV2	TRBJ2-2	CASSEGGLAGGRAFGELFF	TGTGCCAGCAGTGAAGGTGGACTAGCGGGAGGACGGGCATTCGGGGAGCTGTTTTTT
-	-	TRBV2	TRBJ2-7	CASSEWVDRSYEQYF	TGTGCCAGCAGTGAATGGGTTGACAGATCCTACGAGCAGTACTTC
TRBD2	-	TRBV20-1	TRBJ2-2	CSAPPSGSLAGELFF	TGCAGTGCTCCCCCAAGCGGGAGTCTGGCCGGGGAGCTGTTTTTT
TRBD1	many	TRBV20-1	TRBJ2-1	CSARAYRDRSYNEQFF	TGCAGTGCTAGAGCATACCGGGACAGGTCCTACAATGAGCAGTTCTTC
TRBD2	-	TRBV4-1	TRBJ2-7	CASSQTPGTILNEQYF	TGCGCCAGCAGCCAAACCCCGGGGACTATACTTAACGAGCAGTACTTC
TRBD2	few	TRBV20-1	TRBJ2-7	CSARGTSGTFYEQYF	TGCAGTGCTAGGGGGACTAGCGGGACATTCTACGAGCAGTACTTC
-	few	TRBV7-3	TRBJ2-5	CASSLGPDSAPETQYF	TGTGCCAGCAGCTTAGGGCCCGACAGCGCCCCAGAGACCCAGTACTTC
-	-	TRBV9	TRBJ2-3	CASSVGYGSDTQYF	TGTGCCAGCAGCGTGGGGTACGGATCCGATACGCAGTATTTT
TRBD1	-	TRBV4-1	TRBJ1-2	CASSQQTGVFGYTF	TGCGCCAGCAGCCAACAGACAGGGGTATTTGGCTACACCTTC
-	few	TRBV9	TRBJ2-7	CASSETGQPYEQYF	TGTGCCAGCAGCGAAACAGGACAGCCCTACGAGCAGTACTTC
-	few	TRBV10-2	TRBJ1-1	CASSEAQGRTEAFF	TGCGCCAGCAGTGAGGCGCAGGGTAGAACTGAAGCTTTCTTT
TRBD1	-	TRBV7-9	TRBJ2-1	CASSLTATGNEQFF	TGTGCCAGCAGCTTAACCGCGACAGGGAATGAGCAGTTCTTC
-	-	TRBV6-5	TRBJ2-5	CASSYEAEQETQYF	TGTGCCAGCAGTTACGAGGCAGAACAAGAGACCCAGTACTTC
-	few	TRBV5-6	TRBJ1-6	CASSFGHPQPLHF	TGTGCCAGCAGCTTTGGACACCCCCAGCCCCTCCACTTT
-	few	TRBV7-8	TRBJ2-3	CASLDLERATDTQYF	TGTGCCAGCCTCGACTTGGAGCGGGCCACAGATACGCAGTATTTT
-	-	TRBV30	TRBJ2-5	CAWSVDTLETQYF	TGTGCCTGGAGTGTAGACACGTTAGAGACCCAGTACTTC
TRBD1	few	TRBV4-1	TRBJ1-1	CASSHTRTGEAFF	TGCGCCAGCAGCCATACTCGGACAGGTGAAGCTTTCTTT
-	-	TRBV6-1	TRBJ2-1	CASSEGSGAYNEQFF	TGTGCCAGCAGTGAAGGATCAGGAGCTTACAATGAGCAGTTCTTC
TRBD1	many	TRBV20-1	TRBJ2-7	CSARDPDRAHEQYF	TGCAGTGCTAGAGACCCGGACAGGGCCCACGAGCAGTACTTC
TRBD2	-	TRBV28	TRBJ2-1	CASSFPSGRANEQFF	TGTGCCAGCAGTTTCCCTAGCGGGAGGGCCAATGAGCAGTTCTTC
-	few	TRBV10-3	TRBJ1-1	CAISGQTMNTEAFF	TGTGCCATCAGTGGACAGACGATGAACACTGAAGCTTTCTTT
TRBD2	-	TRBV12-3/TRBV12-4	TRBJ2-7	CASSSILGGDNYEQYF	TGTGCCAGCAGTTCCATCCTGGGGGGGGATAACTACGAGCAGTACTTC
TRBD2	-	TRBV7-9	TRBJ2-1	CARQAAGDNEQFF	TGTGCCAGACAGGCAGCGGGAGACAATGAGCAGTTCTTC
TRBD2	many	TRBV4-1	TRBJ2-3	CASSLLSSGGTDTQYF	TGCGCCAGCAGCCTACTATCTAGCGGGGGCACAGATACGCAGTATTTT
TRBD2	few	TRBV7-3	TRBJ2-2	CASSLITDRGGPTGELFF	TGTGCCAGCAGCTTAATAACCGATCGGGGGGGCCCCACCGGGGAGCTGTTTTTT
TRBD2	few	TRBV28	TRBJ2-3	CASSLKTSGSTDTQYF	TGTGCCAGCAGTTTAAAGACTAGCGGGAGCACAGATACGCAGTATTTT
-	-	TRBV10-1	TRBJ2-1	CASSVMGGDEQFF	TGCGCCAGCAGTGTTATGGGGGGCGATGAGCAGTTCTTC
TRBD1	-	TRBV4-1	TRBJ1-5	CASSQDLGTGGFQHF	TGCGCCAGCAGCCAAGATCTAGGGACAGGGGGTTTTCAGCATTTT
-	few	TRBV20-1	TRBJ2-3	CSAEGGTGPQDRDTQYF	TGCAGTGCTGAGGGGGGGACGGGCCCCCAAGACCGGGATACGCAGTATTTT
TRBD2	many	TRBV12-3/TRBV12-4	TRBJ2-1	CASSVSGSGYNEQFF	TGTGCCAGCAGTGTTAGCGGGAGCGGGTACAATGAGCAGTTCTTC
-	few	TRBV30	TRBJ2-3	CAWEWEYTDTQYF	TGTGCCTGGGAGTGGGAATACACAGATACGCAGTATTTT
-	few	TRBV12-3/TRBV12-4	TRBJ2-2	CASSLTFPGNTGELFF	TGTGCCAGCAGTTTAACTTTCCCAGGGAACACCGGGGAGCTGTTTTTT
-	-	TRBV12-5	TRBJ2-1	CASAPPGPSYNEQFF	TGTGCTAGTGCCCCCCCGGGTCCCTCCTACAATGAGCAGTTCTTC
-	few	TRBV20-1	TRBJ2-7	CSALDEGEQYF	TGCAGTGCCCTCGATGAGGGTGAGCAGTACTTC